A single sample gave rise to the 15 T cell receptor beta chains below, sequenced in a study of blood T cells in healthy people across ages. A sample-barcoded 5' primer and a J-beta primer mix were used in a second PCR of about 7 to 12 cycles. Each CDR3 protein gets one entry after TCRdb re-called the 5' RACE reads with MiXCR. Here the sample spans about 1.8 million distinct CDR3 sequences, around half being singletons. Sequenced input: blood. Source of these receptors: a woman between 40 and 50 years old in good health.

This clonotype was detected many times. The chain couples TRBV7-9 to TRBJ1-2, with unresolved D. Deletions cut 5 bases from V and 4 bases from J, with 8 bases between. CDR3 length: 12 residues. Germline CDR1 and CDR2: SEHNR and FQNEAQ (reference sequence). As DNA, the CDR3 is TGTGCCAGCAGCCTTGAGATCTATGGCTACACCTTC. It is translated as CASSLEIYGYTF.

The V and J genes are TRBV5-1 and TRBJ2-3; 8 bases align to TRBD1. Germline V gene lookup returns CDR1 SGHRS and CDR2 YFSETQ. There are 14 residues in the CDR3. After removal of 8 bases from V and 2 bases from J, the junction contained 7 bases not matched to a gene. CDR3 in DNA: TGCGCCAGTAGCAGGGACAGGCCCACAGATACGCAGTATTTT. Amino acids: CASSRDRPTDTQYF.

The V and J genes are TRBV29-1 and TRBJ2-1; D is possibly TRBD1 (6 bases). V was trimmed by 8 bases and J by 2 bases, leaving 16 bases between them. CDR3 length: 14 amino acids. The germline CDR1 and CDR2 sequences are SQVTM and ANQGSEA. DNA for the CDR3: TGCAGCACCCGTAGGGACACTGCCTACAATGAGCAGTTCTTC. Translating gives CSTRRDTAYNEQFF.

This clonotype appeared a few times. The chain uses TRBV4-3 and TRBJ1-2; no clear D gene. The CDR3 length is 14 residues. Trimming shortened V by 0 bases and J by 4 bases, and 9 bases separated the two germline ends. Germline values: CDR1 LGHNA, CDR2 YSLEER. The CDR3 spells CASSQDLESYGYTF. The CDR3 DNA reads as TGCGCCAGCAGCCAAGATTTGGAAAGCTATGGCTACACCTTC.

The V call is TRBV15, the J call TRBJ2-7; 8 bases align to TRBD1. The germline CDR1 and CDR2 sequences are LNHNV and YYDKDF (reference sequence). There are 15 residues in the CDR3. V lost 0 bases, J lost 5 bases, and 6 bases stayed unmatched. The CDR3 DNA reads as TGTGCCACCAGCAGAGAGGACAGGGTGAAGAACGAGCAGTACTTC. This gives the protein CATSREDRVKNEQYF.

The chain has TRBV9 and TRBJ2-7, with D perhaps TRBD1 (5 bases). Trimming pared 4 bases from V and 2 bases from J, leaving 16 bases between. Germline V gives CDR1 SGDLS, CDR2 YYNGEE. This CDR3 region has 15 residues. CDR3 in amino acids: CASSPTMTEAYEQYF. The DNA of the CDR3 is TGTGCCAGCAGCCCGACGATGACAGAAGCCTACGAGCAGTACTTC.

The rearrangement uses TRBV20-1 and TRBJ1-5; D ambiguous. The CDR3 covers 13 residues. The V end was cut by 1 base, the J end by 5 bases, with 9 bases between. Per germline, CDR1 DFQATT and CDR2 SNEGSKA (reference sequence). Here the CDR3 DNA reads TGCAGTGCTAGAGTGGACGGCGATCAGCCCCAGCATTTT. It codes for CSARVDGDQPQHF.

This clonotype has more than one count but fewer than ten. The chain joins TRBV4-3 to TRBJ2-4; 9 nucleotides align to TRBD1. Trimming took 3 bases from V and 6 from J; bases not matched to a gene: 6. The length of the CDR3 is 15 residues. Germline values: CDR1 LGHNA, CDR2 YSLEER. In DNA form, the CDR3 reads TGCGCCAGCAGCCAGGGACAGGGTGCGGGAAACATTCAGTACTTC. Its protein product is CASSQGQGAGNIQYF.

The V call is TRBV18, the J call TRBJ2-5, with D perhaps TRBD1 (6 bases). Near its end, the DNA agrees better with TRBJ2-7, so the J call may be wrong. Germline CDR1 is KGHSH and CDR2 is LQKENI. The length of the CDR3 is 13 residues. CDR3 amino acids: CASSIGTFYEQYF. The DNA of the CDR3 is TGTGCCAGCTCAATCGGGACATTTTACGAGCAGTACTTC.

The rearrangement joins TRBV29-1 to TRBJ2-3; D is possibly TRBD2 (5 bases). Deletions cut 7 bases from V and 4 bases from J, with 15 bases between. Germline CDR1 is SQVTM and CDR2 is ANQGSEA. The CDR3 runs 13 residues. In DNA form, the CDR3 reads TGCAGCGCCGGAGGCGTTACCGCAGATACGCAGTATTTT. Protein: CSAGGVTADTQYF.

The rearrangement links TRBV7-2 to TRBJ2-1, with D perhaps matching TRBD2 (6 bases). Germline CDR1 reads SGHTA; CDR2 reads FQGNSA. The CDR3 is 16 amino acids. V gave up 5 bases and J gave up 2 bases, with 16 bases separating them. CDR3 sequence (DNA): TGTGCCAGCAGCGCTCGACTAGGTCCCGCCTACAATGAGCAGTTCTTC. Protein product: CASSARLGPAYNEQFF.

The chain employs TRBV20-1 and TRBJ2-1, with no clear D. V dropped 3 bases and J dropped 3 bases, with 18 bases sitting between them. The CDR3 totals 16 residues. Per germline, CDR1 DFQATT and CDR2 SNEGSKA (reference sequence). CDR3 region: CSARAPLGPGYNEQFF. Written as DNA, the CDR3 is TGCAGTGCTAGGGCCCCCCTGGGCCCGGGCTACAATGAGCAGTTCTTC.

V is TRBV6-5 and J is TRBJ2-3; D gene unclear. The CDR3 totals 18 residues. V lost 0 bases and J lost 0, with 16 bases in between. Germline CDR1 MNHEY, CDR2 SVGAGI. CDR3 sequence reads: CASSYSIFANDSTDTQYF. CDR3 bases: TGTGCCAGCAGTTACTCGATTTTCGCGAACGACAGCACAGATACGCAGTATTTT.

This clonotype showed up just a few times. The rearrangement joins TRBV9 to TRBJ2-3; D perhaps matches TRBD2 (5 bases). The germline gives CDR1 SGDLS, CDR2 YYNGEE. The CDR3 spans 13 residues. The V and J ends lost 3 bases and 7 bases respectively, with 12 bases between them. This CDR3 is CASSADSTHTQYF. The CDR3 DNA reads TGTGCCAGCAGCGCGGACTCGACACATACGCAGTATTTT. Using reference TRBV9 and TRBJ2-3 for the parts outside the CDR3, the full variable domain is DSGVTQTPKHLITATGQRVTLRCSPRSGDLSVYWYQQSLDQGLQFLIQYYNGEERAKGNILERFSAQQFPDLHSELNLSSLELGDSALYFCASSADSTHTQYFGPGTRLTVL.

The chain is built from TRBV27 and TRBJ2-5; TRBD1 matches 7 bases. The tail of the sequence fits TRBJ2-7 better, so the J call may be wrong. CDR1 and CDR2 from the germline V gene are MNHEY and SMNVEV (reference sequence). The CDR3 is 13 amino acids. The CDR3, as DNA: TGTGCCAGCATGAGGGGGCAGGGCTACGAGCAGTACTTC. As protein: CASMRGQGYEQYF.